This TCR beta chain emerged from a study of identical twins. TCRdb ran MiXCR on the 5' RACE reads and lists one entry per CDR3 protein. The sample comprises 400,000 to 550,000 distinct CDR3 sequences, approximately 15% of which are singletons, and approximately 1% rests with the top ten. This clonotype came up many times. Its antigen is not known. Germline assignment: CDR1 SGHRS and CDR2 YFSETQ. V dropped 0 bases and J dropped 8 bases, with 14 bases sitting between them. This CDR3 is 14 amino acids long. Whole-study findings and limits: The authors noted that invariant MAIT and iNKT cells could partly confound zero-insertion analyses. Low generation probability was overrepresented in out-of-frame alpha sequences shared by twins.

Every one of the donors was a healthy Caucasian. In addition, the sample was reused for a study of yellow fever vaccine responses in identical twins.

The sequence was collected from a woman between 18 and 30 years old in good health. Input material: CD4+ T cells sorted from blood. V is TRBV5-1 and J is TRBJ1-1; D is unresolved. The CDR3 nucleotides are TGCGCCAGCAGCTTGGTAGGTCAACAAGGCGAAGCTTTCTTT. Translating it yields CASSLVGQQGEAFF.